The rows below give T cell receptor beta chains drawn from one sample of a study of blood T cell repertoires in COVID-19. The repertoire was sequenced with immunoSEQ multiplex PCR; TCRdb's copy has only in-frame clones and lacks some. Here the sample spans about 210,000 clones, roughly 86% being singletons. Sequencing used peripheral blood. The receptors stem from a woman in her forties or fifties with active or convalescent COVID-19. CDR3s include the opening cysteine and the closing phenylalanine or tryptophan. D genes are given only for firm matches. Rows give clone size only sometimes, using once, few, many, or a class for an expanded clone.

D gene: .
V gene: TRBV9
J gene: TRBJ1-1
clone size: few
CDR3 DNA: TGTGCCAGCAGCCAGGGAGGAAATGAAGCTTTCTTT
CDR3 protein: CASSQGGNEAFF

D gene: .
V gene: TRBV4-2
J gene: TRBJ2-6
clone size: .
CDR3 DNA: TGTGCCAGCAGCCAAGAGGAAGGGGCCGGGGCCAACGTCCTGACTTTC
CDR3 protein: CASSQEEGAGANVLTF

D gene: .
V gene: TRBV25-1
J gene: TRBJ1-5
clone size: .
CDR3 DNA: TGTGCCAGCAGTGAATCGGCGGGCTCGAATCAGCCCCAGCATTTT
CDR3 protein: CASSESAGSNQPQHF

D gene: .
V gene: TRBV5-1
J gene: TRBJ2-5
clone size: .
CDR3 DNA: TGCGCCAGCAGCTTGGACGCAGGGCCTCAAGAGACCCAGTACTTC
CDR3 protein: CASSLDAGPQETQYF

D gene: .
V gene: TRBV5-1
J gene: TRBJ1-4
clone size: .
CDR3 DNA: TGCGCCAGCAGCTTGGAGGGGTCGGCTAATGAAAAACTGTTTTTT
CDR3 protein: CASSLEGSANEKLFF

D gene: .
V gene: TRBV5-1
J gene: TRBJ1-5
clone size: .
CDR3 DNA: TGCGCCAGCAGCTTCACAGGGCTCGGCAATCAGCCCCAGCATTTT
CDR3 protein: CASSFTGLGNQPQHF

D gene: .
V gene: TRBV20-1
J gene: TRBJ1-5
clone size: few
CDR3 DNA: TGCAGTGCTAGTGTTTCGGGGGGGCAGAGCAATCAGCCCCAGCATTTT
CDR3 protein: CSASVSGGQSNQPQHF

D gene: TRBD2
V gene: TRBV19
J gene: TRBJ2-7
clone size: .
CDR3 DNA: TGTGCCAGTAGTGATCTAGCGGGGACCTACGAGCAGTACTTC
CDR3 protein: CASSDLAGTYEQYF

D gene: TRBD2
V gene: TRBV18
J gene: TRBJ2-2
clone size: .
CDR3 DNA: TGTGCCAGCTCACCAATCTTGACTAGCGGGGGGGCGTACACCGGGGAGCTGTTTTTT
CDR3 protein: CASSPILTSGGAYTGELFF

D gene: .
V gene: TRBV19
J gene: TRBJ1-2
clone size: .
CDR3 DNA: TGTGCCAGTACCATGGAACAGGGATATGGCTACACCTTC
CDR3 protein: CASTMEQGYGYTF

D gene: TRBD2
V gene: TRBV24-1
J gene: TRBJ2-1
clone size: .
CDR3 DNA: TGTGCCACCAGTTTCGGGGGCTCTTCCTTAGCGGGAGGGCCTCGGAATGAGCAGTTCTTC
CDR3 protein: CATSFGGSSLAGGPRNEQFF

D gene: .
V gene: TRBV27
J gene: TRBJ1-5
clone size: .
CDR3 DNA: TGTGCCAGCAGTCTACACAGGAACAATCAGCCCCAGCATTTT
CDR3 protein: CASSLHRNNQPQHF

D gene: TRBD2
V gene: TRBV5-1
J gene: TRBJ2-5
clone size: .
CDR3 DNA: TGCGCCAGCGGGGGAGGGAGCGGGGCAGAGACCCAGTACTTC
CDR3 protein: CASGGGSGAETQYF

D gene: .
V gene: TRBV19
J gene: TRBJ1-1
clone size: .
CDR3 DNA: TGTGCCAGTAGTTCTCAGGGGCGAGGTACTGAAGCTTTCTTT
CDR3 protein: CASSSQGRGTEAFF

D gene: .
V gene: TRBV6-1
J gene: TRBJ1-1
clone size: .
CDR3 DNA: TGTGCCAGCAGTGAAGCGCAAGCCACTGAAGCTTTCTTT
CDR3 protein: CASSEAQATEAFF

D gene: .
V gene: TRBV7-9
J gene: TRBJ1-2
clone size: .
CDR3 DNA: TGTGCCAGCAGCCCCCTGGGCCAGGGATCCGGCTACACCTTC
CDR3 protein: CASSPLGQGSGYTF

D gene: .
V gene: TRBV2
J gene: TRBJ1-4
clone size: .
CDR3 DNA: TGTGCCAGCAGTACCGGGGTCACTAATGAAAAACTGTTTTTT
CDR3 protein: CASSTGVTNEKLFF

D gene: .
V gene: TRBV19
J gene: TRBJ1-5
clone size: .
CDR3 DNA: TGTGCCAGCAGAGGCAGGGAGGGGGATCAGCCCCAGCATTTT
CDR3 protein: CASRGREGDQPQHF

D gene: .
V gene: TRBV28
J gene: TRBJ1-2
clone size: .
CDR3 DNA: TGTGCCAGCAGTTTCCAGGGTGTCTATGGCTACACCTTC
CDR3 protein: CASSFQGVYGYTF

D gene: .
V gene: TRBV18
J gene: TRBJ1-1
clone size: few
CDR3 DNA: TGTGCCAGCTCACCGACAGGGAACACTGAAGCTTTCTTT
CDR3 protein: CASSPTGNTEAFF

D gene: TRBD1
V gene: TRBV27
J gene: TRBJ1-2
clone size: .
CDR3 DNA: TGTGCCAGCAGTTCCCGGACAGGGGTTCCCTATGGCTACACCTTC
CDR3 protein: CASSSRTGVPYGYTF

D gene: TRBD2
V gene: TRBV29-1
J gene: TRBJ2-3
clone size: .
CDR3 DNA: TGCAGCGGAGGACTAGCGGGGGTCACAGATACGCAGTATTTT
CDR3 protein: CSGGLAGVTDTQYF

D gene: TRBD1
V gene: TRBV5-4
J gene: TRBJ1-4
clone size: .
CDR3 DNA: TGTGCCAGCAGCTCGACAGGGGCTAATGAAAAACTGTTTTTT
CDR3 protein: CASSSTGANEKLFF

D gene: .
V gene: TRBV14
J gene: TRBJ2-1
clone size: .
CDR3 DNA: TGTGCCAGCAGCCAAGGTTCCGGGTTCTCCTACAATGAGCAGTTCTTC
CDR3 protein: CASSQGSGFSYNEQFF

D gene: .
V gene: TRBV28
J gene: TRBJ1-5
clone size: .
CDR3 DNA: TGTGCCAGCAGTTCCCCAGGGGCCGTTCCACGTAGCAATCAGCCCCAGCATTTT
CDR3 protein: CASSSPGAVPRSNQPQHF

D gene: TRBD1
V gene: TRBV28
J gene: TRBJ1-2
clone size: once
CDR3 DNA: TGTGCCAGCAGTTTGCCGTCCCGGGACAGGGGGACTAACTATGGCTACACCTTC
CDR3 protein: CASSLPSRDRGTNYGYTF

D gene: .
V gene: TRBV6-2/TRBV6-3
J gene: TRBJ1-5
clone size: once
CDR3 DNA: TGTGCCAGCAGTTTAACCAACCAGGGGCGCGGGAATCAGCCCCAGCATTTT
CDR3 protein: CASSLTNQGRGNQPQHF

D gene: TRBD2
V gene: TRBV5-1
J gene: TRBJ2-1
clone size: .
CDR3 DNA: TGCGCCAGCAGCTTGAGGACTAGCACGAATGAGCAGTTCTTC
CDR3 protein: CASSLRTSTNEQFF

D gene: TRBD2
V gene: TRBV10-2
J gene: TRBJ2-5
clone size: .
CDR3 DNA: TGCGCCAGCACCGCGACTAGCGGGTTCGGGACCCAGTACTTC
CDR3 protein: CASTATSGFGTQYF

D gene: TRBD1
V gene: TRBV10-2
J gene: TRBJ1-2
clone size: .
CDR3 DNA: TGCGCCAGCAGTTTACAACCGGGACAGTCATATGGCTACACCTTC
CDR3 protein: CASSLQPGQSYGYTF

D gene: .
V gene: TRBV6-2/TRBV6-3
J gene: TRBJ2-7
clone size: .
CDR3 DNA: TGTGCCAGCAGTTACTTACGGGGCTCCTACGAGCAGTACTTC
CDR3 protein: CASSYLRGSYEQYF

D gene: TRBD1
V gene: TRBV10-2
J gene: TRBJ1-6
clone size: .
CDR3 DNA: TGCGCCAGGGACCGGACAGGATTCAATTCACCCCTCCACTTT
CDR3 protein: CARDRTGFNSPLHF

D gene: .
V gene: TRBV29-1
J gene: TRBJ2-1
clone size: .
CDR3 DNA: TGCAGCGTACCGGGACTTTGGTCCAATGAGCAGTTCTTC
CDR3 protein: CSVPGLWSNEQFF

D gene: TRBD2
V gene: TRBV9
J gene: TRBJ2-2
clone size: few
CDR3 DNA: TGTGCCAGCAGCGGATTACCACTAGCGGGTGACACCGGGGAGCTGTTTTTT
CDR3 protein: CASSGLPLAGDTGELFF

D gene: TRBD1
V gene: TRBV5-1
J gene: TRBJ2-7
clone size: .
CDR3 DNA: TGCGCCAGCAGCGTTTCATCGGGACAGCTCTACGAGCAGTACTTC
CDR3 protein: CASSVSSGQLYEQYF

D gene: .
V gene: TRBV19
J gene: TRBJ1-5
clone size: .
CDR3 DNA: TGTGCCAGTAGTATAGACAGGGATCAGCCCCAGCATTTT
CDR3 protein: CASSIDRDQPQHF

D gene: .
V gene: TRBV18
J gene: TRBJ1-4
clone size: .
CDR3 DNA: TGTGCCAGCTCACCGACCAGGGACACTGAAAAACTGTTTTTT
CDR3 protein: CASSPTRDTEKLFF

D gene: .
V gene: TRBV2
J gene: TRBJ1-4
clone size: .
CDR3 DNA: TGTGCCAGCAGTGACAGGGGAGGGGAAAAACTGTTTTTT
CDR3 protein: CASSDRGGEKLFF

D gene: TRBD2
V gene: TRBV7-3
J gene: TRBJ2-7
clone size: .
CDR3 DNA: TGTGCCAGCAGCCAACTAGCGGGAGGGCCCCACGAGCAGTACTTC
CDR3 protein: CASSQLAGGPHEQYF

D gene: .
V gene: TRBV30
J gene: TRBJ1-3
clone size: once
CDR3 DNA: TGTGCCTGGAGCAACAGCGGAAACACCATATATTTT
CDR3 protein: CAWSNSGNTIYF

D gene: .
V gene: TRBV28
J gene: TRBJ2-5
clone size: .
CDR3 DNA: TGTGCCAGCAGTTTGGGCCGCGGGTACCAAGAGACCCAGTACTTC
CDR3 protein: CASSLGRGYQETQYF

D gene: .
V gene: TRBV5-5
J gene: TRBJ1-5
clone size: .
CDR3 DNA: TGTGCCAGCAGCTCGAGGGGGTATAGCAATCAGCCCCAGCATTTT
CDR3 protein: CASSSRGYSNQPQHF

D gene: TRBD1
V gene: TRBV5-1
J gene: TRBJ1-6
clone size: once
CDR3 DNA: TGCGCCAGCAGGACAGGGGGTTCACCCCTCCACTTT
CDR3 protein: CASRTGGSPLHF

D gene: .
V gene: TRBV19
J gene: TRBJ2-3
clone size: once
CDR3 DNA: TGTGCCAGTAAGGTGCTAGGGGTGCCCACAGATACGCAGTATTTT
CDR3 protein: CASKVLGVPTDTQYF

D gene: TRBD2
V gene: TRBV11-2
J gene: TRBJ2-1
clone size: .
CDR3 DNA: TGTGCCAGCAGCTTAGTAGGTCGGGGACTAGCGCTCTACAATGAGCAGTTCTTC
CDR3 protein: CASSLVGRGLALYNEQFF